This TCR beta chain appears in the sequencing data of a study of CD8 T cells in Susac syndrome. A quantity of roughly 0.5 to 1 ug RNA underwent reverse transcription using random hexamers. TCRdb reanalysed the immunoSEQ multiplex PCR reads using MiXCR and keeps one entry per CDR3 protein. The sample has 250,000 to 300,000 distinct CDR3 sequences, roughly 85% seen once. Looked up from germline, CDR1 is SEHNR and CDR2 is FQNEAQ (reference sequence). V was cut by 2 bases and J by 3 bases, with 11 bases left in between. The CDR3 has 14 amino acids. V is TRBV7-9 and J is TRBJ2-7, with TRBD1 as a possible D gene (5 bases). Sequences were obtained from CD8+ T cells from PBMCs. The source is a human donor with multiple sclerosis. The CDR3: CASSLKGKNYEQYF. Here the CDR3 DNA reads TGTGCCAGCAGCTTAAAGGGGAAGAACTACGAGCAGTACTTC.